The clone carrying this T cell receptor beta chain showed up just a few times. The target antigen is unknown. Total RNA was extracted at no less than 5.5 micrograms per sample. The authors ran a second PCR of roughly 6 to 12 cycles using a sample-barcoded 5' primer and a J-beta primer mix. Each cDNA was tagged by a template-switch adaptor containing 12 random nucleotides. TCRdb re-called the 5' RACE reads through MiXCR, storing one row per CDR3 protein. In the table there are over 1,500,000 distinct CDR3 sequences, roughly two fifths of which are singletons. The data belong to a study of blood T cells in healthy people across ages. Whole-study results and caveats: Without sorted subsets, naive and antigen-experienced compartments could not be conclusively compared. Roughly linear age-related decline in beta diversity appeared, significant by age 40.

The CDR3 totals 14 residues. Germline V CDR1 and CDR2: SGHTA, FQGTGA. J gave up 6 bases and V 3 bases, and 2 bases lay outside the gene matches. This TCR was sampled from a human donor in good health. This rearrangement joins TRBV7-3 to TRBJ2-4; 10 bases line up with TRBD1. The sequencing sample was made of blood. This chain's CDR3 is CASSLDRGSNIQYF. The CDR3, as DNA: TGTGCCAGCAGCTTGGACAGGGGGTCAAACATTCAGTACTTC.